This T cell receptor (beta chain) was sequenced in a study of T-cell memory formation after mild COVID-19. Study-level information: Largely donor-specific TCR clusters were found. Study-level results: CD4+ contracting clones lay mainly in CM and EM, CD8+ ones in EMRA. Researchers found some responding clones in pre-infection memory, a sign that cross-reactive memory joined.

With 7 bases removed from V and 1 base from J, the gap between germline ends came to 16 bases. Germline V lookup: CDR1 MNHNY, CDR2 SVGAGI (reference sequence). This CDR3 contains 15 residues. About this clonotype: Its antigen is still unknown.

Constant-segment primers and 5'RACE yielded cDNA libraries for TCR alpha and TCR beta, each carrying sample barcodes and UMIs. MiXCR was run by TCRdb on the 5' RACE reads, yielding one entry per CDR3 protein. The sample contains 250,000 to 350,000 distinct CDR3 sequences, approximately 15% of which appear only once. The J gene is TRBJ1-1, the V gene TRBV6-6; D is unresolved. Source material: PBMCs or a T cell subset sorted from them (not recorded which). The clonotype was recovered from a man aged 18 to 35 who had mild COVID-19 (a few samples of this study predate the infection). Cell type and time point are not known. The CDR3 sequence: CASTDKRGSNTEAFF. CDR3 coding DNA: TGTGCCAGCACCGACAAGAGAGGATCGAACACTGAAGCTTTCTTT.